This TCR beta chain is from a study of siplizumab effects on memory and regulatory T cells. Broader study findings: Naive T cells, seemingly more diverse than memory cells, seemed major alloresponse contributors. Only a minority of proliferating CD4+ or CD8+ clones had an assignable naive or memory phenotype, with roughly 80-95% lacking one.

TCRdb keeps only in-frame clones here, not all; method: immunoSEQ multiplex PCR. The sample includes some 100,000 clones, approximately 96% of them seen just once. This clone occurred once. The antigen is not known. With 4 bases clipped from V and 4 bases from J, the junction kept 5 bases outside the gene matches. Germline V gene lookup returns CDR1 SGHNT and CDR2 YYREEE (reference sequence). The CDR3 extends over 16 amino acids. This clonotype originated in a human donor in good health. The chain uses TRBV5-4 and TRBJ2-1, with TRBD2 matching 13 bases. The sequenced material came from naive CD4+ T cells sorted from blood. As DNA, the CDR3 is TGTGCCAGCAGCGGAACTAGCGGGGGGGTGTACAATGAGCAGTTCTTC. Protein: CASSGTSGGVYNEQFF.